A selection of T cell receptor beta chains follows, all from one sample in a study of cytomegalovirus exposure and HLA in healthy donors. Clones were sequenced by immunoSEQ multiplex PCR, and TCRdb holds only the in-frame ones, with some missing. The sample shows about 170,000 clones, about four fifths of them seen only once. Material: PBMCs. The receptors here all came from a male donor in good health and CMV-seronegative. Both conserved end residues are part of each CDR3. A D gene is named only where the DNA matches it firmly. Clone size is not always given. Where it is, it says once, few, many or a class for expanded clones.

abundance	len	j_gene	v_gene	d_gene	CDR3aa	CDR3nt
few	18	TRBJ1-2	TRBV7-9	TRBD1	CASSSEQYGTARLNGYTF	TGTGCCAGCAGCTCGGAGCAATACGGGACAGCTCGCCTGAATGGCTACACCTTC
few	15	TRBJ2-7	TRBV5-5	TRBD1	CASSFGQGIPYEQYF	TGTGCCAGCAGCTTTGGACAGGGGATTCCCTACGAGCAGTACTTC
-	15	TRBJ2-6	TRBV5-6	-	CASRPAESAPNVLTF	TGTGCCAGCAGGCCCGCGGAGTCAGCCCCCAACGTCCTGACTTTC
-	15	TRBJ1-4	TRBV30	TRBD1	CAWIRGGGSNEKLFF	TGTGCCTGGATTCGAGGGGGCGGATCTAATGAAAAACTGTTTTTT
once	11	TRBJ2-7	TRBV19	-	CASGRTYEQYF	TGTGCCAGTGGCAGGACTTACGAGCAGTACTTC
-	13	TRBJ2-1	TRBV18	-	CASSQGIHNEQFF	TGTGCCAGCTCGCAGGGTATCCACAATGAGCAGTTCTTC
-	20	TRBJ2-7	TRBV10-1	TRBD2	CASSEALCAGGPWNSYEQYF	TGCGCCAGCAGTGAAGCCCTATGCGCGGGAGGGCCATGGAACTCCTACGAGCAGTACTTC
-	14	TRBJ1-5	TRBV27	-	CASSRGGTGQPQHF	TGTGCCAGCAGTCGGGGAGGGACGGGCCAGCCCCAGCATTTT
-	13	TRBJ1-1	TRBV29-1	TRBD1	CSAGDRGDTEAFF	TGCAGCGCGGGGGACAGGGGGGACACTGAAGCTTTCTTT
-	14	TRBJ1-5	TRBV6-6	-	CASRDNLSNQPQHF	TGTGCCAGCAGGGACAACCTTAGCAATCAGCCCCAGCATTTT
once	16	TRBJ2-1	TRBV7-3	TRBD2	CASSPYSGSSYNEQFF	TGTGCCAGCAGCCCCTATAGCGGGAGCTCCTACAATGAGCAGTTCTTC
-	13	TRBJ2-7	TRBV2	-	CASTTARSSEQYF	TGTGCCAGCACTACGGCCCGTAGCAGCGAGCAGTACTTC
-	16	TRBJ2-3	TRBV27	-	CASSPLARSLPDTQYF	TGTGCCAGCAGTCCCCTAGCCCGGTCTCTTCCAGATACGCAGTATTTT
few	16	TRBJ1-4	TRBV7-8	-	CASSTEDGATNEKLFF	TGTGCCAGCAGCACAGAGGACGGGGCAACTAATGAAAAACTGTTTTTT
-	16	TRBJ2-5	TRBV5-1	TRBD2	CASSFISGGASETQYF	TGCGCCAGCAGCTTCATTAGCGGGGGGGCCTCAGAGACCCAGTACTTC
-	12	TRBJ1-1	TRBV28	-	CASSVDATRGFF	TGTGCCAGCAGTGTCGACGCAACCCGAGGTTTCTTT
-	17	TRBJ1-4	TRBV9	-	CASSSWTDPATNEKLFF	TGTGCCAGCAGCTCCTGGACAGACCCTGCAACTAATGAAAAACTGTTTTTT
-	17	TRBJ1-3	TRBV14	-	CASSQERGGLRGNTIYF	TGTGCCAGCAGCCAAGAGCGGGGGGGCTTGCGCGGAAACACCATATATTTT
-	17	TRBJ2-7	TRBV11-2	TRBD1	CASSPIQGGTGNYEQYF	TGTGCCAGCAGCCCCATCCAGGGGGGGACAGGGAATTACGAGCAGTACTTC
-	15	TRBJ2-7	TRBV5-6	TRBD2	CASSLAPSGGYEQYF	TGTGCCAGCAGCTTGGCCCCTAGCGGTGGTTACGAGCAGTACTTC
few	14	TRBJ1-2	TRBV28	TRBD1	CASSTGTAHYGYTF	TGTGCCAGCAGCACAGGGACAGCCCATTATGGCTACACCTTC
few	16	TRBJ1-6	TRBV5-1	-	CASSLDEPGRNSPLHF	TGCGCCAGCAGCTTAGATGAACCCGGGAGGAATTCACCCCTCCACTTT
few	15	TRBJ2-1	TRBV5-5	TRBD2	CASSLYAGDNNEQFF	TGTGCCAGCAGCTTATACGCGGGAGATAACAATGAGCAGTTCTTC
-	13	TRBJ1-6	TRBV7-9	TRBD1	CASRGTGTSPLHF	TGTGCCAGCAGGGGGACAGGGACTTCACCCCTCCACTTT
-	14	TRBJ2-1	TRBV5-1	-	CASLQDSSYNEQFF	TGCGCCAGCCTACAGGATAGCTCCTACAATGAGCAGTTCTTC
-	17	TRBJ2-3	TRBV10-3	TRBD2	CAISESLPAGGPDTQYF	TGTGCCATCAGTGAGTCGTTACCAGCGGGGGGCCCAGATACGCAGTATTTT
-	11	TRBJ2-1	TRBV6-6	-	CASSERNEQFF	TGTGCCAGCAGTGAGAGGAATGAGCAGTTCTTC
once	13	TRBJ2-7	TRBV13	TRBD1	CASSSGTEYEQYF	TGTGCCAGCAGCTCCGGGACAGAGTACGAGCAGTACTTC
-	14	TRBJ2-3	TRBV7-9	-	CASSSDRSSDTQYF	TGTGCCAGCAGCTCTGACAGGTCCTCAGATACGCAGTATTTT
few	13	TRBJ1-1	TRBV6-6	-	CASSQELGTEAFF	TGTGCCAGCAGCCAGGAACTCGGCACTGAAGCTTTCTTT
-	14	TRBJ1-4	TRBV29-1	-	CSVHFRGRGEKLFF	TGCAGCGTTCACTTTCGAGGTCGCGGTGAAAAACTGTTTTTT
-	14	TRBJ2-1	TRBV30	-	CAWSVRFVENEQFF	TGTGCCTGGAGTGTTCGGTTTGTTGAAAATGAGCAGTTCTTC
-	15	TRBJ1-2	TRBV30	-	CAWSVPGTTSDGYTF	TGTGCCTGGAGTGTCCCCGGCACTACCAGCGATGGCTACACCTTC
-	15	TRBJ1-5	TRBV5-8	-	CASSLELGAGWSQHF	TGTGCCAGCAGCTTGGAATTGGGCGCCGGATGGTCCCAGCATTTT
-	15	TRBJ2-7	TRBV19	-	CASSISGVGSYEQYF	TGTGCCAGTAGTATATCGGGGGTAGGTTCCTACGAGCAGTACTTC
-	16	TRBJ1-2	TRBV18	-	CASSPQGKPANYGYTF	TGTGCCAGCTCACCTCAGGGTAAACCAGCTAACTATGGCTACACCTTC
-	13	TRBJ1-2	TRBV13	-	CASKVGGTYGYTF	TGTGCCAGCAAGGTAGGGGGAACCTATGGCTACACCTTC
few	14	TRBJ1-1	TRBV4-1	-	CASTNRAKNTEAFF	TGCGCCAGCACGAACAGGGCCAAGAACACTGAAGCTTTCTTT
-	15	TRBJ1-5	TRBV2	TRBD1	CASATGGSSNQPQHF	TGTGCCAGCGCGACAGGGGGTTCGAGCAATCAGCCCCAGCATTTT
-	13	TRBJ2-2	TRBV9	-	CASSVGESGELFF	TGTGCCAGCAGCGTAGGGGAGTCCGGGGAGCTGTTTTTT
-	11	TRBJ1-1	TRBV7-2	-	CASRHRNEAFF	TGTGCCAGCAGACACAGGAACGAAGCTTTCTTT